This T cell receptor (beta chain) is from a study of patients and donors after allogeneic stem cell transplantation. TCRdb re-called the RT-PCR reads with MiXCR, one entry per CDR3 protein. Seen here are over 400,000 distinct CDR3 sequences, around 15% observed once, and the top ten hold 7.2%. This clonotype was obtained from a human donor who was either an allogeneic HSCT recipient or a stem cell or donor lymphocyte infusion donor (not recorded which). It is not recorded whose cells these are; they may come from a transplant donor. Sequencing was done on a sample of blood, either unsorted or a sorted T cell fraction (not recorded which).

The CDR3 here is CASSSTAREGTDTQYF. The CDR3 DNA reads TGCGCCAGCAGCTCGACGGCGCGGGAGGGCACAGATACGCAGTATTTT. The chain recombines TRBV5-1 with TRBJ2-3; TRBD2 aligns across 8 bases. The length of the CDR3 is 16 residues. V lost 3 bases and J lost 1; bases outside the gene matches: 7. Germline CDR1 is SGHRS and CDR2 is YFSETQ.